The sequence of this TCR beta chain was determined in a study of regulatory T cells in long-lasting Graves disease. Study-wide results and caveats: New patients shared fewer public clonotypes (roughly 990) than persistent patients did (around 3,000). Small sample size may have lowered accuracy.

To make TCR beta libraries, researchers used iRepertoire HTBI primers and Arm-PCR of CDR3 regions. TCRdb re-called the multiplex PCR reads with MiXCR, one entry per CDR3 protein. Of 350,000 to 450,000 distinct CDR3 sequences listed, around 16% are singletons. The CDR3 has 12 amino acids. Unmatched junction bases numbered 3, after V lost 8 bases and J lost 3 bases. Time point denoted: newly diagnosed GD, antithyroid drugs for less than 3 months. RNA isolated from PBMCs was used to make the TCR library. Enrollment of patients was through an endocrinology department in Xi'an, China. This clonotype was counted ten times or more. Its antigen is unknown. In addition, the sample was reused for a study of T cells in Graves' hyperthyroidism and ophthalmopathy. That paper adds: RT-PCR in the first round (using the HTBI primer set) targeted the TCR CDR3.

Sequencing was performed on peripheral blood mononuclear cells (PBMCs), taken at new diagnosis, from a patient treated with antithyroid drugs. The rearrangement uses TRBV12-3 or TRBV12-4 and TRBJ1-2, with TRBD1 matching over 7 bases. The clonotype comes from a woman aged 40 to 50 with Graves disease. The CDR3 loop is CASATGDYGYTF. The CDR3 nucleotides read TGTGCCAGCGCAACAGGGGACTATGGCTACACCTTC.